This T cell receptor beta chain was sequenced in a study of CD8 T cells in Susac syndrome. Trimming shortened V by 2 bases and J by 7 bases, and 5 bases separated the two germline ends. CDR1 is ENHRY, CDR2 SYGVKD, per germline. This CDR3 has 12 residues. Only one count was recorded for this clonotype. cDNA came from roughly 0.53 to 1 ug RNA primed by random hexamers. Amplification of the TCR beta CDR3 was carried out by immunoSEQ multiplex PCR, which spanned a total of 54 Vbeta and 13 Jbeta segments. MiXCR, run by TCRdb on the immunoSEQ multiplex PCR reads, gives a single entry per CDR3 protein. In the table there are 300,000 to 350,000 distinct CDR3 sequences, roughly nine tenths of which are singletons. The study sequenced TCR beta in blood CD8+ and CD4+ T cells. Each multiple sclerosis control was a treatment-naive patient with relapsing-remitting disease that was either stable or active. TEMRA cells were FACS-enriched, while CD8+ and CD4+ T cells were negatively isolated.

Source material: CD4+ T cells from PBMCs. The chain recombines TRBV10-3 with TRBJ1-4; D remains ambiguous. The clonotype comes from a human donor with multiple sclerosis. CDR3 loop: CAISEHSEKLFF. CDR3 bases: TGTGCCATCAGTGAGCACAGTGAAAAACTGTTTTTT.